The 23 T cell receptor beta chains below were found in one sample sequenced in a study of T cell responses to AZD1222 COVID-19 vaccine. The assay was immunoSEQ multiplex PCR, and TCRdb's table has in-frame clones only and misses some. The sample carries some 140,000 clones, about 90% recorded once. The source material was peripheral blood, sampled on day 0 of AZD1222 vaccination. These receptors were collected from an adult in good health.

This clone has a handful of counts. The chain recombines TRBV7-9 with TRBJ1-5; the D is unclear. This CDR3 is built from 17 residues. Germline V gene data show CDR1 as SEHNR and CDR2 as FQNEAQ (reference sequence). The V end lost 0 bases, the J end lost 4 bases, and 16 bases lay between the germline ends. The CDR3 DNA reads as TGTGCCAGCAGCTTAGCAACGGGCCCCGGACTAAATCAGCCCCAGCATTTT. Amino acids: CASSLATGPGLNQPQHF.

The chain combines TRBV6-5 with TRBJ1-1; the D gene is possibly TRBD1 (6 bases). This CDR3 spans 13 amino acids. Between the trimmed V and J ends, which lost 7 bases and 3 bases, there was a span of 12 bases. The V gene's germline CDR1 is MNHEY and CDR2 SVGAGI. CDR3 in DNA: TGTGCCAGCACTACAGGGAGGCACACTGAAGCTTTCTTT. It codes for CASTTGRHTEAFF.

This rearrangement joins TRBV6-5 to TRBJ2-7; 9 nucleotides match TRBD1. This CDR3 is built from 14 residues. Germline V gene data show CDR1 as MNHEY and CDR2 as SVGAGI. V shed 5 bases, J shed 4 bases, and the junction held 6 bases outside the gene matches. The chain's CDR3 is CASSPFDRGYEQYF. CDR3 DNA sequence: TGTGCCAGCAGTCCTTTTGACAGGGGGTACGAGCAGTACTTC.

J is TRBJ1-2 and V is TRBV19; D is unclear. Germline V gene sequence: CDR1 LNHDA, CDR2 SQIVND (reference sequence). The length of the CDR3 is 15 residues. The ends were cut back, 5 bases at V and 2 bases at J, with 15 bases in the middle. CDR3 loop: CASSPSMSQNYGYTF. The CDR3 region has the DNA TGTGCCAGTAGTCCCTCAATGTCGCAGAACTATGGCTACACCTTC. Full variable domain (missing parts from reference TRBV19 and TRBJ1-2): DGGITQSPKYLFRKEGQNVTLSCEQNLNHDAMYWYRQDPGQGLRLIYYSQIVNDFQKGDIAEGYSVSREKKESFPLTVTSAQKNPTAFYLCASSPSMSQNYGYTFGSGTRLTVV.

The DNA of the CDR3 is TGCAGCGTTGGAAAAGGGGAAACCGGGGAGCTGTTTTTT. This gives the protein CSVGKGETGELFF. The rearrangement links TRBV29-1 to TRBJ2-2; possibly TRBD1 for D (5 bases). CDR3 size: 13 residues. The germline V gene encodes CDR1 SQVTM and CDR2 ANQGSEA. Trimming took off 4 bases at V and 5 bases at J, with 11 bases between the two ends.

The chain employs TRBV11-2 and TRBJ1-4, with TRBD1 as a possible D gene (6 bases). This CDR3 is 14 amino acids long. V gave up 5 bases and J gave up 6 bases, with 13 bases separating them. Germline V gene data show CDR1 as SGHAT and CDR2 as FQNNGV. The DNA for the CDR3 is TGTGCCAGCAGCCAGGACAGAGGGTATGAAAAACTGTTTTTT. The encoded protein is CASSQDRGYEKLFF.

Comments on this clone: The same CDR3 can be traced to other DNA sequences in this sample. The chain links TRBV6-5 to TRBJ1-1, with a tentative D call TRBD1 (6 bases). Trimming stripped 4 bases from V and 1 base from J, with 7 bases between. Per the germline V gene, CDR1 is MNHEY and CDR2 is SVGAGI. CDR3 length: 13 residues. CDR3 bases: TGTGCCAGCAGTTTACAGGGGAACACTGAAGCTTTCTTT. Translated: CASSLQGNTEAFF.

This clone was counted once. The V gene is TRBV7-2, the J gene TRBJ1-4; D gene uncertain. This CDR3 is built from 16 residues. Germline CDR1 SGHTA, CDR2 FQGNSA. With 1 base removed from V and 7 bases from J, the gap between germline ends came to 16 bases. This CDR3 is CASSLEITAWSEKLFF. The CDR3 DNA reads TGTGCCAGCAGCTTAGAGATCACAGCCTGGAGTGAAAAACTGTTTTTT.

V and J are TRBV5-1 and TRBJ1-2; no clear D. The CDR3 is 14 residues long. Trimming cost V 0 bases and J 7 bases, with 13 bases left between them. The germline V gene has CDR1 SGHRS and CDR2 YFSETQ. CDR3 sequence reads: CASSLGTGSLGYTF. In DNA form, the CDR3 reads TGCGCCAGCAGCTTGGGTACGGGCAGTCTTGGCTACACCTTC.

The chain carries TRBV9 and TRBJ2-2; 8 bases are a match to TRBD1. Germline V CDR1 and CDR2: SGDLS, YYNGEE. This CDR3 has 16 residues. V trimming: 4 bases; J trimming: 0 bases; junction bases outside the gene matches: 5. CDR3 in DNA: TGTGCCAGCAGCCCTCGGGACAGGTCGAACACCGGGGAGCTGTTTTTT. Its protein is CASSPRDRSNTGELFF.

The rearrangement links TRBV5-4 to TRBJ1-5; D remains ambiguous. CDR3 size: 13 residues. CDR1 SGHNT and CDR2 YYREEE come from the germline V gene (reference sequence). V was shortened by 0 bases and J by 3 bases, with 4 bases between the two germline ends. The CDR3 region has the DNA TGTGCCAGCAGCTTGGGGGCCAATCAGCCCCAGCATTTT. This codes for CASSLGANQPQHF.

The V call is TRBV4-1, the J call TRBJ2-3; 11 nucleotides agree with TRBD2. The trim removed 4 bases at V and 6 bases at J, leaving 9 bases unmatched. CDR3 size: 16 residues. Germline values: CDR1 MGHRA, CDR2 YSYEKL. Here the CDR3 reads CASSLLASGGLDTQYF. The CDR3 DNA reads TGCGCCAGCAGCCTTCTGGCTAGCGGGGGGCTGGATACGCAGTATTTT.

This clone was detected once. The chain carries TRBV15 and TRBJ2-7; possibly TRBD1 or TRBD2 for D (5 bases each). The V end was cut by 5 bases, the J end by 0 bases, with 17 bases between. Per the germline V gene, CDR1 is LNHNV and CDR2 is YYDKDF (reference sequence). The CDR3 has 16 residues. The CDR3 nucleotides are TGTGCCACCAGCTTAACTCCCGGGACCTTCTCCTACGAGCAGTACTTC. Translation: CATSLTPGTFSYEQYF.

J is TRBJ1-3 and V is TRBV6-1; no reliable D call. This CDR3 has 11 amino acids. Germline CDR1 and CDR2: MNHNS and SASEGT. The germline V and J ends were trimmed by 3 bases and 8 bases, with 5 bases remaining between them. The CDR3 DNA sequence: TGTGCCAGCAGTGAGGGATACACCATATATTTT. Amino acid sequence: CASSEGYTIYF.

The chain employs TRBV6-5 and TRBJ1-5; possible D gene TRBD1, 5 bases. Trimming left V 0 bases short and J 3 bases short, with 12 bases between. Per germline, CDR1 MNHEY and CDR2 SVGAGI. CDR3 length: 16 residues. As DNA, the CDR3 is TGTGCCAGCAGTTACTCGCGAAACAGGTTCAATCAGCCCCAGCATTTT. Translation: CASSYSRNRFNQPQHF.

This chain joins TRBV12-5 and TRBJ1-1; TRBD1 aligns across 8 bases. Germline-derived CDR1 and CDR2 are LGHNT and FRNRAP. V shed 0 bases, J shed 4 bases, and the junction held 1 base outside the gene matches. This CDR3 contains 14 residues. CDR3 nucleotide sequence: TGTGCTAGTGGTTTGGTACAGGGGGGCACTGAAGCTTTCTTT. Encoded protein: CASGLVQGGTEAFF.

This clone was seen a single time. The J gene is TRBJ2-7, the V gene TRBV30; 9 nucleotides agree with TRBD2. The CDR3 has 13 residues. Germline loops: CDR1 GTSNPN, CDR2 SVGIG (reference sequence). After removal of 0 bases from V and 6 bases from J, the junction contained 3 bases not matched to a gene. CDR3 sequence: CAWSVVTSGEQYF. In DNA, the CDR3 is TGTGCCTGGAGTGTGGTGACTAGCGGCGAGCAGTACTTC. Full variable domain (missing parts from reference TRBV30 and TRBJ2-7): SQTIHQWPATLVQPVGSPLSLECTVEGTSNPNLYWYRQAAGRGLQLLFYSVGIGQISSEVPQNLSASRPQDRQFILSSKKLLLSDSGFYLCAWSVVTSGEQYFGPGTRLTVT.

This rearrangement joins TRBV5-1 to TRBJ2-6; tentatively, D is TRBD2 (5 bases). V lost 4 bases to trimming and J lost 0 bases, with 11 bases between them. CDR1 SGHRS and CDR2 YFSETQ come from the germline V gene. CDR3 length equals 16 residues. This chain's CDR3 is CASSQTGTSGANVLTF. CDR3 sequence (DNA): TGCGCCAGCAGCCAAACGGGAACCTCTGGGGCCAACGTCCTGACTTTC.

V gene TRBV27 combines with J gene TRBJ1-2; D is uncertain. CDR1 and CDR2 (germline): MNHEY, SMNVEV (reference sequence). The CDR3 covers 16 residues. Trimming left V 6 bases short and J 7 bases short, with 24 bases between. The CDR3 region is CASRAAGNFPTGGYTF. The CDR3 nucleotides are TGTGCCAGCAGGGCCGCCGGGAATTTCCCTACGGGTGGCTACACCTTC.

The V and J genes are TRBV11-2 and TRBJ1-2, with 9 bases identical to TRBD1. The CDR3 totals 16 residues. Germline V gene sequence: CDR1 SGHAT, CDR2 FQNNGV. With 2 bases clipped from V and 9 bases from J, the junction kept 13 bases outside the gene matches. The CDR3 here is CASSLLRAGTGSSYTF. The CDR3 DNA is TGTGCCAGCAGCTTACTAAGAGCCGGGACAGGGTCGAGCTACACCTTC.

The rearrangement joins TRBV28 to TRBJ1-1; D is perhaps TRBD1 (6 bases). The CDR3 length is 14 residues. Trimming took 7 bases from V and 6 from J, leaving 18 bases between them. From germline, CDR1 is MDHEN and CDR2 SYDVKM. For the CDR3, the DNA is TGTGCCAGCACTTCATACAGGGCCTCCCCTGAAGCTTTCTTT. Amino acids: CASTSYRASPEAFF.

The CDR3 loop is CASSSTSGLGRWPQHF. The CDR3, as DNA: TGTGCCAGCAGTTCTACTTCAGGTTTGGGCCGGTGGCCCCAGCATTTT. The chain is built from TRBV28 and TRBJ1-5; no definite D call. Germline CDR1 reads MDHEN; CDR2 reads SYDVKM. V was cut by 4 bases and J by 9 bases, with 22 bases left in between. The CDR3 covers 16 residues.

The genes are TRBV28 and TRBJ1-1; TRBD1 is a possible D gene (5 bases). The CDR3 length is 14 residues. Trimming cost V 5 bases and J 10 bases, with 20 bases left between them. Germline V gene data show CDR1 as MDHEN and CDR2 as SYDVKM. The CDR3 coding sequence is TGTGCCAGCAGTGCCGGGACTTCCAACCTGGGAGCTTTCTTT. It encodes CASSAGTSNLGAFF.